These T cell receptor beta chains were read from a single sample in a study of T-cell memory formation after mild COVID-19. TCRdb reprocessed the 5' RACE reads with MiXCR, giving one entry per CDR3 protein. The sample consists of 55,000 to 75,000 distinct CDR3 sequences, 25% to 35% of them appearing once. Sequencing was carried out using PBMCs or a T cell subset sorted from them (not recorded which). All receptors derive from a man aged 18 to 30 who had mild COVID-19 (a few samples of this study predate the infection). Cell type and time point are not known. The CDR3 runs from the conserved cysteine through the conserved F or W. Fields, in order: D gene, J gene, clone size, V gene, CDR3 protein, CDR3 DNA. D genes are given only for firm matches. Rows give clone size only sometimes, using once, few, many, or a class for an expanded clone.

NA,TRBJ2-7,medium-sized,TRBV29-1,CSVEGGVSYEQYF,TGCAGCGTTGAAGGTGGGGTCTCCTACGAGCAGTACTTC
TRBD1,TRBJ2-7,NA,TRBV5-1,CASSPIDRELDEQYF,TGCGCCAGCAGCCCTATTGACAGGGAGCTGGACGAGCAGTACTTC
NA,TRBJ2-3,few,TRBV27,CASSWIATDTQYF,TGTGCCAGCAGTTGGATAGCCACAGATACGCAGTATTTT
NA,TRBJ2-7,medium-sized,TRBV14,CASSQLGYYEQYF,TGTGCCAGCAGCCAACTAGGTTACTACGAGCAGTACTTC
NA,TRBJ2-1,NA,TRBV11-1,CASSRPPRWVRSYNEQFF,TGTGCCAGCAGCCGCCCCCCCCGCTGGGTAAGATCCTACAATGAGCAGTTCTTC
TRBD1,TRBJ2-5,NA,TRBV7-2,CASRAGGLETQYF,TGTGCCAGCAGGGCAGGGGGCTTGGAGACCCAGTACTTC
TRBD2,TRBJ2-3,NA,TRBV11-2,CASSFSSGGLIDTQYF,TGTGCCAGCAGCTTCAGTAGCGGGGGGTTGATAGATACGCAGTATTTT
NA,TRBJ1-2,NA,TRBV7-6,CASSLARGSFYGYTF,TGTGCCAGCAGCTTAGCTAGGGGTTCCTTCTATGGCTACACCTTC
NA,TRBJ1-1,few,TRBV6-6,CASSFPGYYAFF,TGTGCCAGCAGTTTCCCGGGTTATTATGCTTTCTTT
NA,TRBJ1-2,NA,TRBV7-9,CASSLVVVAGQFLEYGYTF,TGTGCCAGCAGCTTAGTGGTTGTGGCAGGCCAATTTTTGGAATATGGCTACACCTTC
NA,TRBJ2-3,few,TRBV12-3/TRBV12-4,CASSLSEHATDTQYF,TGTGCCAGCAGTTTGAGCGAACACGCCACAGATACGCAGTATTTT
NA,TRBJ2-7,NA,TRBV30,CAWNWGRLGEQYF,TGTGCCTGGAACTGGGGGCGCTTGGGGGAGCAGTACTTC
TRBD1,TRBJ1-2,many,TRBV24-1,CATSDRTGGPILGGYTF,TGTGCCACCAGTGATCGGACAGGGGGCCCGATACTAGGAGGCTACACCTTC
NA,TRBJ1-2,NA,TRBV7-9,CASSPRDGTNYGYTF,TGTGCCAGCAGCCCCCGGGACGGAACTAACTATGGCTACACCTTC
NA,TRBJ2-1,many,TRBV5-1,CASSLSSNEQFF,TGCGCCAGCAGCTTATCCAGCAATGAGCAGTTCTTC
NA,TRBJ2-5,few,TRBV4-1,CASSQGKTVYQETQYF,TGCGCCAGCAGCCAAGGAAAGACAGTCTACCAAGAGACCCAGTACTTC
TRBD2,TRBJ2-2,many,TRBV7-2,CASRLLAGDTGELFF,TGTGCCAGCAGGTTACTAGCGGGGGACACCGGGGAGCTGTTTTTT
NA,TRBJ2-5,NA,TRBV12-2,CASRFIGEETQYF,TGTGCAAGTCGCTTCATAGGAGAAGAGACCCAGTACTTC
NA,TRBJ2-3,NA,TRBV27,CASSQGLADTQYF,TGTGCCAGCAGTCAGGGTCTTGCAGATACGCAGTATTTT
NA,TRBJ2-5,few,TRBV27,CASSPPGRHQETQYF,TGTGCCAGCAGTCCACCGGGACGGCACCAAGAGACCCAGTACTTC
TRBD2,TRBJ2-4,NA,TRBV6-2/TRBV6-3,CASSLAATGNIQYF,TGTGCCAGCAGTCTAGCGGCTACCGGAAACATTCAGTACTTC
NA,TRBJ1-1,few,TRBV4-3,CASSETGMNTEAFF,TGCGCCAGCAGCGAAACAGGGATGAACACTGAAGCTTTCTTT
TRBD2,TRBJ2-1,few,TRBV5-1,CASSREVLAGGPDEQFF,TGCGCCAGCAGCCGAGAGGTACTAGCGGGGGGGCCCGATGAGCAGTTCTTC
NA,TRBJ2-3,many,TRBV7-8,CASSLAGTERPQYF,TGTGCCAGCAGCTTAGCAGGGACGGAGAGGCCTCAGTATTTT
TRBD1,TRBJ2-2,NA,TRBV4-1,CASSHYRGHIGELFF,TGCGCCAGCAGCCATTATAGGGGGCATATCGGGGAGCTGTTTTTT
TRBD2,TRBJ2-3,NA,TRBV24-1,CATSAGTTDTDTQYF,TGTGCCACCAGTGCCGGGACTACCGACACAGATACGCAGTATTTT
NA,TRBJ2-3,many,TRBV5-1,CASRSSSGVDTQYF,TGCGCCAGCAGATCGAGCAGCGGAGTAGATACGCAGTATTTT
NA,TRBJ2-7,NA,TRBV28,CASSAGGYEQYF,TGTGCCAGCAGTGCCGGGGGTTACGAGCAGTACTTC
NA,TRBJ1-1,few,TRBV6-2/TRBV6-3,CASTQGNTEAFF,TGTGCCAGCACCCAGGGAAACACTGAAGCTTTCTTT
TRBD1,TRBJ2-2,few,TRBV7-9,CASSGDRDAPGELFF,TGTGCCAGCAGCGGAGACAGGGACGCCCCCGGGGAGCTGTTTTTT
TRBD2,TRBJ2-3,NA,TRBV2,CASSYTSGEASTDTQYF,TGTGCCAGCAGTTATACTAGCGGGGAGGCTAGCACAGATACGCAGTATTTT
NA,TRBJ2-5,NA,TRBV7-6,CASSSPRDAGYQETQYF,TGTGCCAGCAGCTCGCCTAGGGACGCGGGGTACCAAGAGACCCAGTACTTC
NA,TRBJ2-7,NA,TRBV4-1,CASSQGAGSYEQYF,TGCGCCAGCAGCCAAGGCGCGGGGTCCTACGAGCAGTACTTC
NA,TRBJ2-2,few,TRBV6-5,CASGQGTTGELFF,TGTGCCAGCGGGCAGGGGACCACCGGGGAGCTGTTTTTT
NA,TRBJ2-1,NA,TRBV19,CASSIDLGRPHEQFF,TGTGCCAGTAGTATAGATCTGGGGCGCCCCCATGAGCAGTTCTTC
NA,TRBJ2-2,NA,TRBV6-6,CASSTTGWLAGELFF,TGTGCCAGCAGTACCACAGGGTGGCTCGCCGGGGAGCTGTTTTTT
TRBD1,TRBJ2-5,NA,TRBV2,CASEPPGGKETQYF,TGTGCCAGTGAACCCCCAGGGGGCAAAGAGACCCAGTACTTC
NA,TRBJ2-7,few,TRBV5-6,CASSLQQNEQYF,TGTGCCAGCAGCCTCCAGCAAAACGAGCAGTACTTC
TRBD1,TRBJ1-1,few,TRBV5-1,CASAYRGGTEAFF,TGCGCCAGCGCCTACAGGGGGGGGACTGAAGCTTTCTTT
NA,TRBJ1-2,once,TRBV27,CASSLSGPPLGYTF,TGTGCCAGCAGTTTGTCCGGACCTCCCTTGGGCTACACCTTC
TRBD1,TRBJ2-7,few,TRBV29-1,CSVEDGDRSSYEQYF,TGCAGCGTTGAAGACGGGGACAGGAGCTCCTACGAGCAGTACTTC
TRBD2,TRBJ2-2,few,TRBV4-1,CASSWGGVTGELFF,TGCGCCAGCAGCTGGGGAGGGGTCACCGGGGAGCTGTTTTTT
NA,TRBJ1-2,few,TRBV12-3/TRBV12-4,CASSAKWEHYGYTF,TGTGCCAGCAGTGCAAAATGGGAGCACTATGGCTACACCTTC
NA,TRBJ2-6,NA,TRBV4-1,CASSLRRPKTDSGANVLTF,TGCGCCAGCAGCCTCAGACGCCCAAAAACGGACTCTGGGGCCAACGTCCTGACTTTC
NA,TRBJ2-7,few,TRBV6-2/TRBV6-3,CASSFSYEQYF,TGTGCCAGCAGTTTTTCCTACGAGCAGTACTTC
NA,TRBJ2-3,NA,TRBV5-1,CASSSSGYVSSTDTQYF,TGCGCCAGCAGCTCGAGCGGCTACGTTTCTAGCACAGATACGCAGTATTTT
TRBD2,TRBJ2-1,NA,TRBV6-5,CASSSGGRNEQFF,TGTGCCAGCAGTAGCGGGGGGAGGAATGAGCAGTTCTTC